The sequence of this T cell receptor (beta chain) was determined in a study of T cells in Graves' hyperthyroidism and ophthalmopathy. Broader study findings: Most thyroid clonotypes expanded above 0.001 were also detected in blood.

Based on clinical symptoms, serum thyroxine and TRAb, thyroid ultrasound and orbital computed tomography, diagnoses were reached. Extraction of PBMCs used 8 to 10 ml of fresh peripheral blood. TCR beta CDR3 regions were amplified from RNA transcripts. In the first-round RT-PCR of the TCR CDR3, the HTBI primer set was used. Each CDR3 protein is one row after TCRdb ran MiXCR on the multiplex PCR reads. The sample lists roughly 500,000 distinct CDR3 sequences, approximately 16% occurring once. V was cut by 1 base and J by 5 bases, with 10 bases left in between. Germline values: CDR1 SGHRS, CDR2 YFSETQ. The CDR3 consists of 13 residues. This clonotype was counted many times. Its target is not known.

The rearrangement joins TRBV5-1 to TRBJ2-7; D gene unclear. This receptor was taken from a woman between 25 and 40 years old with Graves' ophthalmopathy. The sample was blood. CDR3 in DNA: TGCGCCAGCAGCTTGACGGCTTTGGACGAGCAGTACTTC. Amino acid sequence: CASSLTALDEQYF.